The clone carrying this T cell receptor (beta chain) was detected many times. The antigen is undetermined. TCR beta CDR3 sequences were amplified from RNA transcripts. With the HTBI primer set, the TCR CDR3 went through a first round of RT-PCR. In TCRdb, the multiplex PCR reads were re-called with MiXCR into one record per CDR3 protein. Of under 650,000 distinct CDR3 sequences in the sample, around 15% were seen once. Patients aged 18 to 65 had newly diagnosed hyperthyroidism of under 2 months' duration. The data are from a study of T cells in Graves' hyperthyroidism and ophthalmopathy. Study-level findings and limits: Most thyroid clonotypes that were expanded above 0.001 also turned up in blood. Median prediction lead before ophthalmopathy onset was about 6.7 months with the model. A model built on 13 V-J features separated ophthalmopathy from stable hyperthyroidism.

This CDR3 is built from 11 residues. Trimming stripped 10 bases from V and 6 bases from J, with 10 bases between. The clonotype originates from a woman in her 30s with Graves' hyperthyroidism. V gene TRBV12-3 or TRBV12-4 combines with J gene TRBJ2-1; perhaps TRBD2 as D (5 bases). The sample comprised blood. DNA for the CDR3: TGTGCCACTGGAGGAGGCAATGAGCAGTTCTTC. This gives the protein CATGGGNEQFF.